This is a list of T cell receptor beta chains from one sample in a study of CXCR3-negative and CXCR3-positive naive CD8 T cells. TCRdb reprocessed the 5' RACE reads and reports one entry per CDR3 protein, with no DNA. The sample table sets out tens of thousands of distinct CDR3 sequences. Source material: naive CXCR3+ CD8+ T cells from blood. These receptors all come from a human donor in good health. Some clones in this sample may be carry-over from other donors' samples. CDR3s include the opening cysteine and the closing phenylalanine or tryptophan.

v_gene	j_gene	CDR3aa
TRBV4-2	TRBJ2-1	CASSQILAGAPEDNEQFF
TRBV29-1	TRBJ2-1	CSERTGPSYNEQFF
TRBV27	TRBJ2-7	CASSWDGASYEQYF
TRBV2	TRBJ1-5	CASSVGRVNQPQHF
TRBV27	TRBJ2-7	CASSFRDGTYEQYF
TRBV7-6	TRBJ2-7	CASSWGQGSSYEQYF
TRBV29-1	TRBJ1-1	CSASLGEATEAFF
TRBV12-5	TRBJ1-1	CASGLVQMNTEAFF
TRBV11-3	TRBJ2-7	CASSLPGRLGEQYF
TRBV7-2	TRBJ2-1	CASSPRDGGSYNEQFF
TRBV6-6	TRBJ2-7	CASIGSSYEQYF
TRBV7-7	TRBJ2-3	CASSIGHGTDTQYF
TRBV5-1	TRBJ2-7	CASSLLWAGSYEQYF
TRBV6-5	TRBJ1-2	CASSPQGNYGYTF
TRBV4-3	TRBJ1-1	CASSQDTLSIMNTEAFF
TRBV28	TRBJ2-3	CASSPTLNDRDYSTDTQYF
TRBV19	TRBJ1-5	CASSIPGPVGGDYQHQHF
TRBV5-1	TRBJ2-2	CASSFQQGHAGELFF
TRBV29-1	TRBJ2-5	CSVPDRGETQYF
TRBV10-2	TRBJ2-2	CASSDLAQSLFF
TRBV7-2	TRBJ2-7	CASSFPVGGGSSYEQYF
TRBV5-1	TRBJ2-1	CASSPDTGAGGNEQFF
TRBV19	TRBJ2-2	CASSPFEGVDTGELFF
TRBV2	TRBJ2-7	CASSPGTDAYEQYF
TRBV6-6	TRBJ2-1	CASSYTEYNEQFF
TRBV12-3/TRBV12-4	TRBJ2-7	CASSSTGTGLYEQYF
TRBV21-1	TRBJ2-1	CASSPRQGNEQFF
TRBV7-6	TRBJ2-1	CASSFGGSSYNEQFF
TRBV20-1	TRBJ1-2	CSAGNRDDYGYTF
TRBV7-9	TRBJ2-1	CASSPRRGLADNEQFF
TRBV5-1	TRBJ1-1	CASSSPGGPTEAFF
TRBV7-8	TRBJ2-2	CASSPGVVELFF
TRBV5-1	TRBJ1-1	CASSLRGYEAFF
TRBV24-1	TRBJ2-2	CATLNKMRHLGLRTGELFF
TRBV11-2	TRBJ2-1	CASSTLAGAVDEQFF
TRBV12-3/TRBV12-4	TRBJ2-3	CASSLRTSGADTQYF
TRBV9	TRBJ2-1	CASSVVPGVSYNEQFF
TRBV10-3	TRBJ2-7	CAIRQGNYEQYF
TRBV4-3	TRBJ2-3	CASSPQGQGVTDTQYF
TRBV2	TRBJ2-7	CASRTGSSSYEQYF
TRBV7-9	TRBJ1-6	CASTTGDSYSPLHF
TRBV25-1	TRBJ2-7	CASSRQGASHEQYF
TRBV5-1	TRBJ1-1	CASSLEYSPNEAFF
TRBV7-2	TRBJ1-1	CASSFRSTEAFF
TRBV5-5	TRBJ1-1	CASSLKYLNTEAFF
TRBV4-1	TRBJ2-1	CATEAGSSGEQFF
TRBV28	TRBJ2-3	CASATFLESREDTQYF
TRBV25-1	TRBJ2-2	CASSSLAGVLAGELFF
TRBV7-2	TRBJ1-5	CASSLSSGAYSNQPQHF
TRBV7-6	TRBJ1-6	CASSGGWRSPLHF
TRBV3-1	TRBJ2-5	CASSRPRDLDKETQYF
TRBV29-1	TRBJ2-2	CSVESIAGGRTGELFF
TRBV6-5	TRBJ2-1	CASRTGTEHNEQFF